This section outlines one TCR beta chain sequence together with its context. The source of the sample is a study of T cells expressing NK-cell markers. Across the whole study: In the group of eight sequenced donors, seven were HCMV-seropositive and one was seronegative.

TCRdb re-called the 5' RACE reads and shows each CDR3 protein once, DNA omitted. The repertoire shows hundreds of thousands of distinct CDR3 sequences; the top ten hold about 4.2%. CDR1 MNHNS and CDR2 SASEGT come from the germline V gene. There are 13 residues in the CDR3. V is TRBV6-1 and J is TRBJ1-5; there is no DNA to check the TCRdb D call of TRBD1. The receptor was derived from a woman aged 18-70 years in good health. Sequenced material: blood T cells: a sorted CD56 or NKG2C T cell subset, CD4+ or CD8+ T cells, or bulk PBMC T cells (not recorded which). Here the CDR3 reads CASSDQGKRPQHF.